These 29 T cell receptor beta chains were sequenced from one sample in a study of OX40 agonist ivuxolimab in advanced cancers. Generated by immunoSEQ multiplex PCR, the TCRdb table keeps only in-frame clones and is missing some. The sample has about 40,000 clones, about four fifths seen once. Sequenced material: CD4+ or CD8+ T cells sorted from blood, taken in a trial of the OX40 agonist ivuxolimab. These receptors came from an adult with an advanced solid tumor such as melanoma, head and neck, liver or kidney cancer.

V and J are TRBV7-8 and TRBJ2-5; 9 bases map to TRBD1. The J call may be mistaken, given a closer DNA end match to TRBJ2-7. Germline CDR1 reads SGHVS; CDR2 reads FQNEAQ. The CDR3 has 15 amino acids. In DNA form, the CDR3 reads TGTGCCAGCAGCCCGCGGACAGGGGCCTCCTACGAGCAGTACTTC. Its translation: CASSPRTGASYEQYF.

The chain combines TRBV20-1 with TRBJ2-1; D remains ambiguous. Per germline, CDR1 DFQATT and CDR2 SNEGSKA (reference sequence). V shed 0 bases and J shed 6 bases, with 3 bases lying between them. The CDR3 is 11 amino acids. The CDR3 DNA reads as TGCAGTGCTAGAGAGTTCAATGAGCAGTTCTTC. Translating gives CSAREFNEQFF.

This clone was seen a handful of times. The J gene is TRBJ2-3, the V gene TRBV28, with TRBD2 matching 13 bases. Unmatched junction bases numbered 8, after V lost 6 bases and J lost 2 bases. The germline gives CDR1 MDHEN, CDR2 SYDVKM. This CDR3 spans 17 amino acids. For the CDR3, the DNA is TGTGCCAGCAGCCCAACGGGACTAGCGGGGATCACAGATACGCAGTATTTT. Protein: CASSPTGLAGITDTQYF.

This chain joins TRBV28 and TRBJ2-7, with D unresolved. V gave up 10 bases and J gave up 7 bases, with 14 bases separating them. The CDR3 loop spans 11 amino acids. The germline gives CDR1 MDHEN, CDR2 SYDVKM. The CDR3 loop is CATRKETEQYF. The CDR3 region has the DNA TGTGCCACTCGAAAGGAAACGGAGCAGTACTTC.

This clone occurred once. This chain links TRBV4-1 with TRBJ1-5; possibly TRBD1 for D (5 bases). The CDR3 consists of 18 residues. V was pared by 0 bases and J by 2 bases, with 17 bases between. The germline CDR1 and CDR2 sequences are MGHRA and YSYEKL. The CDR3, as DNA: TGCGCCAGCAGCCAAGAGGAAGGTTCCGGGGGGGGCAATCAGCCCCAGCATTTT. Its translation is CASSQEEGSGGGNQPQHF.

CDR3 coding DNA: TGTGCCAGCAGTCCTAGCCTGACAGGTCGTGGCTACACCTTC. It translates to CASSPSLTGRGYTF. The chain joins TRBV9 to TRBJ1-2; D is perhaps TRBD1 (6 bases). Germline V CDR1 and CDR2: SGDLS, YYNGEE. Trimming shortened V by 5 bases and J by 7 bases, and 18 bases separated the two germline ends. The CDR3 is 14 amino acids.

The chain couples TRBV15 to TRBJ1-2; the match to TRBD1 covers 8 bases. Germline CDR1 LNHNV, CDR2 YYDKDF (reference sequence). The CDR3 is 13 residues long. V gave up 3 bases and J gave up 4 bases; unmatched junction bases: 1. Here the CDR3 reads CATSRTGVYGYTF. CDR3 sequence (DNA): TGTGCCACCAGCAGGACAGGGGTCTATGGCTACACCTTC.

The chain is built from TRBV30 and TRBJ1-5; D perhaps matches TRBD1 (6 bases). The V end was cut by 0 bases, the J end by 6 bases, with 12 bases between. The CDR3 has 14 amino acids. Germline CDR1 and CDR2: GTSNPN and SVGIG (reference sequence). CDR3 coding DNA: TGTGCCTGGAGTGTTGACGGGGGCGGTCAGCCCCAGCATTTT. Amino acid sequence: CAWSVDGGGQPQHF.

The table lists this clone with a few counts. V and J are TRBV9 and TRBJ1-5; 10 bases fit TRBD1. The trim removed 3 bases at V and 7 bases at J, leaving 10 bases unmatched. The CDR3 spans 16 residues. Germline CDR1 is SGDLS and CDR2 is YYNGEE. The CDR3 nucleotides read TGTGCCAGCAGCGCGGGGACAGGGGAAAGGAGCCAGCCCCAGCATTTT. It translates to CASSAGTGERSQPQHF.

The V and J genes are TRBV7-2 and TRBJ2-7; 13 bases agree with TRBD2. Germline-derived CDR1 and CDR2 are SGHTA and FQGNSA. J was trimmed by 2 bases and V by 6 bases; bases with no gene match: 7. This CDR3 is 16 amino acids long. CDR3 residues: CASRPTSGGGTYEQYF. The CDR3, as DNA: TGTGCCAGCAGACCAACTAGCGGGGGGGGAACCTACGAGCAGTACTTC.

The V call is TRBV27, the J call TRBJ2-2; D gene ambiguous. The ends were cut back, 6 bases at V and 0 bases at J, with 8 bases in the middle. CDR1 is MNHEY, CDR2 SMNVEV, per germline (reference sequence). The CDR3 covers 14 residues. CDR3 bases: TGTGCCAGCAGGGGGTTGGCGAACACCGGGGAGCTGTTTTTT. This translates into CASRGLANTGELFF.

This clone was observed a few times. V gene TRBV28 combines with J gene TRBJ2-7, with D perhaps TRBD1 (6 bases). V lost 10 bases and J lost 2, with 15 bases in between. In germline, CDR1 is MDHEN, CDR2 SYDVKM. The CDR3 is made up of 13 amino acids. The CDR3 sequence is CATGQLNPYEQYF. The CDR3 bases are TGTGCCACAGGACAGCTGAACCCCTACGAGCAGTACTTC.

The rearrangement uses TRBV18 and TRBJ2-7, with no clear D. The CDR3 sequence is 13 residues long. Per the germline V gene, CDR1 is KGHSH and CDR2 is LQKENI. V lost 4 bases and J lost 6, with 13 bases in between. The CDR3 nucleotides are TGTGCCAGCTCACGTGTTAGGTCGGGCGAGCAGTACTTC. This sequence encodes CASSRVRSGEQYF.

V and J are TRBV5-4 and TRBJ1-1, with D perhaps matching TRBD1 (5 bases). The length of the CDR3 is 12 residues. Germline-derived CDR1 and CDR2 are SGHNT and YYREEE (reference sequence). Trimming stripped 0 bases from V and 7 bases from J, with 7 bases between. DNA for the CDR3: TGTGCCAGCAGCTTGGACGACAGTGAAGCTTTCTTT. Its translation is CASSLDDSEAFF.

The count of this clone is one. CDR3 in amino acids: CASSVDQGTEAFF. CDR3 nucleotides: TGTGCCAGCAGTGTTGACCAGGGAACTGAAGCTTTCTTT. The chain recombines TRBV2 with TRBJ1-1; D may be TRBD1 (5 bases). The CDR3 sequence is 13 residues long. CDR1 is SNHLY, CDR2 FYNNEI, per germline. The ends were cut back, 4 bases at V and 5 bases at J, with 11 bases in the middle.

V usage is TRBV10-3 and J usage is TRBJ1-5, with a weak D call TRBD1 (6 bases). V dropped 10 bases and J dropped 2 bases, with 15 bases sitting between them. The CDR3 extends over 14 amino acids. The V gene's germline CDR1 is ENHRY and CDR2 SYGVKD. For the CDR3, the DNA is TGTGCCAGCGACACAGGGTTTGGCAATCAGCCCCAGCATTTT. Encoded protein: CASDTGFGNQPQHF.

The chain recombines TRBV10-3 with TRBJ2-7; weak D call: TRBD1 (6 bases). The V end was cut by 4 bases, the J end by 6 bases, with 13 bases between. The CDR3 is made up of 13 amino acids. Germline V gene lookup returns CDR1 ENHRY and CDR2 SYGVKD. CDR3 region: CAISGGPRVEQYF. DNA of the CDR3: TGTGCCATCAGTGGGGGGCCTCGGGTCGAGCAGTACTTC.

The DNA for the CDR3 is TGTGCCACCAGCAGAGCCGGGACAGGGAGTGAAAAACTGTTTTTT. It translates to CATSRAGTGSEKLFF. V usage is TRBV15 and J usage is TRBJ1-4, with 9 bases matching TRBD1. The CDR3 consists of 15 residues. The germline CDR1 and CDR2 sequences are LNHNV and YYDKDF (reference sequence). The V and J ends lost 1 base and 7 bases, in that order; junction bases with no gene match: 4.

This chain connects TRBV29-1 to TRBJ2-7, with 8 bases fitting TRBD2. CDR1 and CDR2 (germline): SQVTM, ANQGSEA. The CDR3 is 12 amino acids. CDR3 amino acids: CSFSGINYEQYF. CDR3 coding DNA: TGCAGTTTTAGCGGGATTAACTACGAGCAGTACTTC.

CDR3 coding DNA: TGTGCCAGCAGACCGGACAGGGGAGACTACGAGCAGTACTTC. It yields the protein CASRPDRGDYEQYF. The chain recombines TRBV5-4 with TRBJ2-7; 9 bases match TRBD1. This CDR3 contains 14 residues. The V segment lost 5 bases and the J segment 3 bases; nucleotides outside the gene matches: 6. Germline values: CDR1 SGHNT, CDR2 YYREEE (reference sequence).

J is TRBJ2-3 and V is TRBV28; D gene unclear. The V and J ends lost 6 bases and 0 bases respectively, with 13 bases between them. CDR1 and CDR2 (germline): MDHEN, SYDVKM. CDR3 length equals 15 residues. In DNA form, the CDR3 reads TGTGCCAGCAGGCCAGGATTCCTTAGCACAGATACGCAGTATTTT. Protein product: CASRPGFLSTDTQYF.

The gene calls are TRBV18 and TRBJ1-6; no definite D call. Germline V gene sequence: CDR1 KGHSH, CDR2 LQKENI. Trimming shortened V by 3 bases and J by 11 bases, and 11 bases separated the two germline ends. This CDR3 has 13 amino acids. This CDR3 is CASSPGDPTPLHF. CDR3 nucleotide sequence: TGTGCCAGCTCACCGGGCGATCCCACACCCCTCCACTTT.

The chain couples TRBV28 to TRBJ2-7, with a tentative D call TRBD2 (6 bases). CDR3 length: 13 amino acids. Germline assignment: CDR1 MDHEN and CDR2 SYDVKM. Trimming removed 11 bases at V and 5 bases at J, with 19 bases between. The CDR3 loop is CASREPGVNEQYF. The CDR3 nucleotides are TGTGCCTCGCGGGAACCGGGGGTAAACGAGCAGTACTTC. The full variable domain, rest sourced from reference TRBV28 and TRBJ2-7, is DVKVTQSSRYLVKRTGEKVFLECVQDMDHENMFWYRQDPGLGLRLIYFSYDVKMKEKGDIPEGYSVSREKKERFSLILESASTNQTSMYLCASREPGVNEQYFGPGTRLTVT.

The chain links TRBV10-3 to TRBJ2-7, with TRBD2 matching over 15 bases. This CDR3 region has 15 residues. V trimming: 10 bases; J trimming: 1 base; junction bases outside the gene matches: 5. In germline, CDR1 is ENHRY, CDR2 SYGVKD. Here the CDR3 DNA reads TGTGCCACCGGGACTAGCGGGGGGTGGTCCTACGAGCAGTACTTC. Protein product: CATGTSGGWSYEQYF.

The rearrangement links TRBV18 to TRBJ1-5; D is unclear. The CDR3 sequence is 14 residues long. With 6 bases removed from V and 4 bases from J, the gap between germline ends came to 13 bases. Germline-derived CDR1 and CDR2 are KGHSH and LQKENI. DNA of the CDR3: TGTGCCAGCTCCTACGACACAGTGAATCAGCCCCAGCATTTT. This gives the protein CASSYDTVNQPQHF.

The chain carries TRBV18 and TRBJ2-1, with D perhaps TRBD1 (5 bases). Germline assignment: CDR1 KGHSH and CDR2 LQKENI. V lost 3 bases to trimming and J lost 9 bases, with 9 bases between them. The CDR3 extends over 12 amino acids. CDR3 DNA: TGTGCCAGCTCACCGGGCCAGGGTGAGCAGTTCTTC. Translated, it gives CASSPGQGEQFF. Supplemented by reference TRBV18 and TRBJ2-1, the full variable domain reads NAGVMQNPRHLVRRRGQEARLRCSPMKGHSHVYWYRQLPEEGLKFMVYLQKENIIDESGMPKERFSAEFPKEGPSILRIQQVVRGDSAAYFCASSPGQGEQFFGPGTRLTVL.

The gene calls are TRBV7-9 and TRBJ2-6; D unresolved. Between the trimmed V and J ends, which lost 1 base and 0 bases, there was a span of 10 bases. Germline CDR1 reads SEHNR; CDR2 reads FQNEAQ (reference sequence). This CDR3 spans 17 amino acids. This CDR3 reads CASSLDTSGSGANVLTF. For the CDR3, the DNA is TGTGCCAGCAGCTTAGACACGTCTGGCTCTGGGGCCAACGTCCTGACTTTC.

The chain carries TRBV5-6 and TRBJ2-3; possibly TRBD1 for D (5 bases). The germline V and J ends were trimmed by 6 bases and 0 bases, with 20 bases remaining between them. The CDR3 is 17 amino acids. Germline lookup yields CDR1 SGHDT and CDR2 YYEEEE. CDR3: CASIWGVAAISTDTQYF. In DNA form, the CDR3 reads TGTGCCAGCATTTGGGGCGTGGCTGCTATCAGCACAGATACGCAGTATTTT.

The chain employs TRBV18 and TRBJ1-2; D possibly corresponds to TRBD1 (6 bases). From germline, CDR1 is KGHSH and CDR2 LQKENI. The CDR3 sequence is 15 residues long. V was clipped by 5 bases and J by 0 bases, with 13 bases between them. CDR3 sequence: CASSETGQTNYGYTF. For the CDR3, the DNA is TGTGCCAGCTCAGAAACTGGACAGACTAACTATGGCTACACCTTC.